This passage covers 3 T cell receptor beta chains from one sample sequenced in a study of shared clonotypes between healthy human individuals. Libraries were prepared by immunoSEQ multiplex PCR; TCRdb keeps only in-frame clonotypes and omits some of them. In the table there are 600,000 or so clones, roughly 98% of which are singletons. CD45RO-negative CD8 cells positively selected for CCR7 made up the naive population, which excluded terminally differentiated effector memory CD45RA+ cells. Sequenced material: naive CD8+ T cells sorted from blood. The receptors were gathered from a man aged 25-45 years in good health.

The chain joins TRBV4-1 to TRBJ2-7; D perhaps matches TRBD1 (6 bases). This CDR3 contains 16 residues. The germline V gene has CDR1 MGHRA and CDR2 YSYEKL. The V gene lost 2 bases and the J gene lost 4 bases, with 18 bases spanning the gap. CDR3 in DNA: TGCGCCAGCAGCCAAATAACGACAGGCAAGATTTACGAGCAGTACTTC. Translated: CASSQITTGKIYEQYF.

This clone was picked up one time. The chain links TRBV7-2 to TRBJ2-7, with 8 bases aligning to TRBD2. Germline V gene sequence: CDR1 SGHTA, CDR2 FQGNSA. This CDR3 region has 14 residues. V was pared by 5 bases and J by 4 bases, with 7 bases of the junction left unmatched. CDR3 coding DNA: TGTGCCAGCAGCGTGGGACTAGGGAATTACGAGCAGTACTTC. Translation: CASSVGLGNYEQYF.

This chain connects TRBV5-8 to TRBJ1-5; no reliable D call. CDR3 size: 14 residues. Trimming left V 4 bases short and J 5 bases short, with 13 bases between. CDR1 is SGHTS, CDR2 YDEGEE, per germline. The CDR3 nucleotides read TGTGCCAGCAGCCCCGGACCAATATATCAGCCCCAGCATTTT. Its protein product is CASSPGPIYQPQHF.